Below are 20 T cell receptor beta chains sequenced from a single sample in a study of yellow fever vaccine responses in identical twins. TCRdb fed the RT-PCR reads into MiXCR, producing one record per CDR3 protein. This sample has 1,200 or so distinct CDR3 sequences, with approximately 84% found just once. The sequences come from T cells from blood (PBMCs), unsorted or a sorted subset (not recorded which), collected before or after yellow fever vaccination (not recorded which). The receptors were gathered from a female donor who received the yellow fever vaccine.

The gene calls are TRBV18 and TRBJ1-1, with D possibly TRBD1 on 5 matching bases. This CDR3 has 14 residues. The germline V and J ends were trimmed by 2 bases and 6 bases, with 13 bases remaining between them. Germline CDR1 reads KGHSH; CDR2 reads LQKENI. The CDR3 region has the DNA TGTGCCAGCTCACCAAGTTACGGGGGGTCTGAAGCTTTCTTT. Amino acids: CASSPSYGGSEAFF.

The chain has TRBV7-9 and TRBJ2-3; D is uncertain. Germline lookup yields CDR1 SEHNR and CDR2 FQNEAQ (reference sequence). Between the trimmed V and J ends, which lost 4 bases and 2 bases, there was a span of 10 bases. The CDR3 totals 14 residues. DNA of the CDR3: TGTGCCAGCAGCTCAAACTACCCCACAGATACGCAGTATTTT. This encodes CASSSNYPTDTQYF.

The chain has TRBV5-6 and TRBJ1-1; D might be TRBD1 (6 bases). Deletions cut 3 bases from V and 3 bases from J, with 12 bases between. The CDR3 extends over 14 amino acids. CDR1 SGHDT and CDR2 YYEEEE come from the germline V gene. The CDR3 nucleotides are TGTGCCAGCAGCTACAGGGCTGAGGACACTGAAGCTTTCTTT. Translation: CASSYRAEDTEAFF. The full variable domain, completed using reference TRBV5-6 and TRBJ1-1, is DAGVTQSPTHLIKTRGQQVTLRCSPKSGHDTVSWYQQALGQGPQFIFQYYEEEERQRGNFPDRFSGHQFPNYSSELNVNALLLGDSALYLCASSYRAEDTEAFFGQGTRLTVV.

Points on this clonotype: Its ends do not fully match the called genes, so a read error is possible. The rearrangement links TRBV7-7 to TRBJ2-1; the D is unclear. Germline CDR1 is SSHAT and CDR2 is FNYEAQ (reference sequence). The CDR3 covers 13 residues. CDR3 sequence: CASSFRPYNEQFF. CDR3 bases: TGTGCTAGCAGCTTCCGGCCTTACAATGAGCAGTTCTTC.

The chain uses TRBV20-1 and TRBJ1-6; 7 nucleotides line up with TRBD1. Germline values: CDR1 DFQATT, CDR2 SNEGSKA (reference sequence). Trimming took 0 bases from V and 1 from J; bases not matched to a gene: 9. The length of the CDR3 is 18 residues. The CDR3 reads CSARDTRTGESYNSPLHF. The CDR3 DNA follows: TGCAGTGCTAGAGATACGCGAACAGGGGAATCCTATAATTCACCCCTCCACTTT.

The chain employs TRBV14 and TRBJ1-1; no clear D. The germline V gene encodes CDR1 SGHDN and CDR2 FVKESK. The CDR3 is 13 amino acids. The V and J ends lost 4 bases and 1 base respectively, with 7 bases between them. CDR3 loop: CASSPIRNTEAFF. The CDR3 bases are TGTGCCAGCAGCCCCATACGGAACACTGAAGCTTTCTTT.

The chain is built from TRBV5-6 and TRBJ1-4; D is possibly TRBD1 (5 bases). The germline V gene has CDR1 SGHDT and CDR2 YYEEEE. CDR3 length: 15 amino acids. V lost 2 bases and J 7 bases, leaving 15 bases between the germline ends. CDR3 protein: CASSFGGGAIEKLFF. The CDR3 region has the DNA TGTGCCAGCAGCTTTGGCGGGGGAGCTATTGAAAAACTGTTTTTT.

The chain recombines TRBV11-3 with TRBJ2-1, with 9 bases fitting TRBD2. The germline V gene encodes CDR1 SGHNT and CDR2 YENEEA. CDR3 size: 16 residues. The junction had 10 bases not matched to a gene; V was cut back by 4 bases and J by 6 bases. The CDR3 bases are TGTGCCAGCAGCTCCCTTGGTGCGGGGGGGCCCAATGAGCAGTTCTTC. It encodes CASSSLGAGGPNEQFF.

Notes on this clonotype: Sequence at one end of the junction differs from germline and may be a read error. The chain has TRBV4-1 and TRBJ1-1; D might be TRBD1 (6 bases). Germline loops: CDR1 MGHRA, CDR2 YSYEKL. There are 13 residues in the CDR3. CDR3 residues: CASTGGADTEAFF. The CDR3 DNA is TGCGCCTCGACTGGGGGGGCGGACACTGAAGCGTTCTTT.

V usage is TRBV5-1 and J usage is TRBJ2-1; D is possibly TRBD1 or TRBD2 (5 bases each). This CDR3 is 11 amino acids long. Germline V lookup: CDR1 SGHRS, CDR2 YFSETQ. V was clipped by 4 bases and J by 8 bases, with 7 bases between them. CDR3: CASSGGHEQFF. The CDR3, as DNA: TGCGCCAGCAGCGGGGGACATGAGCAGTTCTTC.

V gene TRBV4-1 combines with J gene TRBJ1-2; tentatively, D is TRBD1 (6 bases). Per the germline V gene, CDR1 is MGHRA and CDR2 is YSYEKL. The CDR3 contains 15 residues. With 1 base removed from V and 5 bases from J, the gap between germline ends came to 14 bases. The chain's CDR3 is CASSQVLEGEYGYTF. The CDR3 DNA sequence: TGCGCCAGCAGCCAAGTTCTTGAGGGGGAATATGGCTACACCTTC.

The rearrangement uses TRBV10-1 and TRBJ2-3, with D perhaps assigned TRBD1 or TRBD2 (5 bases each). V was clipped by 7 bases and J by 2 bases, with 16 bases between them. Per the germline V gene, CDR1 is WNHNN and CDR2 is SYGVQD (reference sequence). The CDR3 runs 15 residues. In DNA form, the CDR3 reads TGCGCCAGCACCCGAGGGACCGGGGACACAGATACGCAGTATTTT. Its translation: CASTRGTGDTDTQYF.

This clonotype was observed a single time. The CDR3 here is CASSQDPVGRNYGYTF. The CDR3 DNA sequence: TGCGCCAGCAGCCAAGATCCGGTCGGCCGTAACTATGGCTACACCTTC. The chain uses TRBV4-3 and TRBJ1-2; D remains ambiguous. This CDR3 has 16 residues. From germline, CDR1 is LGHNA and CDR2 YSLEER. V dropped 0 bases and J dropped 1 base, with 12 bases sitting between them.

This chain connects TRBV12-3 or TRBV12-4 to TRBJ1-5; possible D gene TRBD1, 5 bases. V was trimmed by 6 bases and J by 9 bases, leaving 15 bases between them. The CDR3 totals 13 residues. The CDR3 protein is CASRGRVSGPQHF. The DNA of the CDR3 is TGTGCCAGCAGGGGCAGGGTTTCGGGGCCCCAGCATTTT.

The rearrangement links TRBV6-4 to TRBJ2-1, with TRBD2 identical over 10 bases. The trim removed 0 bases at V and 4 bases at J, leaving 0 bases unmatched. CDR1 and CDR2 from the germline V gene are MRHNA and SNTAGT. The CDR3 sequence is 15 residues long. The CDR3 DNA is TGTGCCAGCAGTGACTCAGCGGGGGGGTACAATGAGCAGTTCTTC. Its protein is CASSDSAGGYNEQFF.

The chain combines TRBV11-2 with TRBJ1-6, with unresolved D. Trimming pared 1 base from V and 0 bases from J, leaving 10 bases between. This CDR3 contains 17 residues. In germline, CDR1 is SGHAT, CDR2 FQNNGV. The CDR3 sequence: CASSLVRPSSYNSPLHF. The CDR3 DNA sequence: TGTGCCAGCAGCTTAGTCAGGCCGAGCTCCTATAATTCACCCCTCCACTTT.

The V and J genes are TRBV20-1 and TRBJ1-5; D uncertain. V dropped 1 base and J dropped 6 bases, with 13 bases sitting between them. CDR1 DFQATT and CDR2 SNEGSKA come from the germline V gene (reference sequence). The CDR3 extends over 14 amino acids. The CDR3 coding sequence is TGCAGTGCTAGAGCTTCAGTAGGGCCTCAGCCCCAGCATTTT. Translating gives CSARASVGPQPQHF.

J is TRBJ1-2 and V is TRBV6-1; TRBD1 matches at 7 bases. The V segment lost 6 bases and the J segment 7 bases; nucleotides outside the gene matches: 8. Germline CDR1 and CDR2: MNHNS and SASEGT. The CDR3 extends over 13 amino acids. The CDR3 region is CASRARGRVGYTF. Written as DNA, the CDR3 is TGTGCCAGCAGGGCGAGGGGGCGGGTTGGCTACACCTTC.

The CDR3 coding sequence is TGTGCCTGGGAACCCGGGGGACTAGCCTATGAGCAGTTCTTC. Translating it yields CAWEPGGLAYEQFF. The chain recombines TRBV30 with TRBJ2-1; 9 bases fit TRBD2. The CDR3 runs 14 residues. Looked up from germline, CDR1 is GTSNPN and CDR2 is SVGIG (reference sequence). V was pared by 5 bases and J by 8 bases, with 10 bases of the junction left unmatched.

This clonotype was found once. The gene calls are TRBV13 and TRBJ1-2; the D is unclear. The CDR3 extends over 13 amino acids. Germline V lookup: CDR1 PRHDT, CDR2 FYEKMQ (reference sequence). The V end was cut by 6 bases, the J end by 4 bases, with 12 bases between. The CDR3 nucleotides read TGTGCCAGCAGAAGGAGCACGGGCTATGGCTACACCTTC. It specifies CASRRSTGYGYTF.